Sequencing of this T cell receptor (beta chain) was carried out in a study of T cell responses to AZD1222 COVID-19 vaccine. As concerns this clone: The antigen is undetermined.

Sequenced by immunoSEQ multiplex PCR; TCRdb stores in-frame clones only, minus some. Among roughly 28,000 clones listed, 89% were seen once. V lost 3 bases to trimming and J lost 2 bases; unmatched junction nucleotides: 4. This CDR3 is 13 amino acids long. Germline V gene lookup returns CDR1 GTSNPN and CDR2 SVGIG (reference sequence). Study-level points and caveats: The study identified only a handful of AZD1222 recipients as seropositive at baseline. Two AZD1222 doses significantly raised spike-specific TCR breadth and depth over controls. Donors in the cohort were predominantly white British and more often female, and clonal diversity was possibly underestimated. Repertoire samples came only from after the peak T cell response.

The sample here was peripheral blood, taken on day 0 of AZD1222 vaccination. This receptor was obtained from an adult in good health. The chain links TRBV30 to TRBJ2-7; 7 bases are a match to TRBD2. CDR3 bases: TGTGCCTGGAGCAGCGGGATTACCTACGAGCAGTACTTC. Translated: CAWSSGITYEQYF.